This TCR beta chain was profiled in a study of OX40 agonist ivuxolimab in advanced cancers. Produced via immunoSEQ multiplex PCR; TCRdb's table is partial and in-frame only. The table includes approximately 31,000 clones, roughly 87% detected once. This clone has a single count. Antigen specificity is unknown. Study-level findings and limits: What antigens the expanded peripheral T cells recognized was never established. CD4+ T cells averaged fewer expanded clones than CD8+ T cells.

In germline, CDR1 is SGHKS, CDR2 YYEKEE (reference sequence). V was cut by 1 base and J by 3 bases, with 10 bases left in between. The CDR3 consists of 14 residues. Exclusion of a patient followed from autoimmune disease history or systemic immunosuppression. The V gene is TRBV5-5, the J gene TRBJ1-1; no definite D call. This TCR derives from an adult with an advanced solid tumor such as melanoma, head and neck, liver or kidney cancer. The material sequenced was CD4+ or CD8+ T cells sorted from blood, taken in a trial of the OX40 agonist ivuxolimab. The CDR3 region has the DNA TGTGCCAGCAGCTTGCAGTACGACTACACTGAAGCTTTCTTT. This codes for CASSLQYDYTEAFF.